This passage covers 9 T cell receptor beta chains from one sample sequenced in a study of blood T cell repertoires in COVID-19. Produced via immunoSEQ multiplex PCR; TCRdb's table is partial and in-frame only. The table has 200,000 or so clones, 80% to 90% seen once. Specimen: peripheral blood. Receptors were obtained from an elderly woman with acute or convalescent COVID-19.

On this clone: At one boundary the junction diverges from the germline segment, which might be a read error. The chain couples TRBV20-1 to TRBJ1-4; maybe TRBD1 (6 bases). This CDR3 has 8 residues. Germline CDR1 reads DFQATT; CDR2 reads SNEGSKA (reference sequence). CDR3 residues: CSANEGVF. CDR3 bases: TGCAGTGCAAATGAGGGGGTTTTT.

The rearrangement uses TRBV11-3 and TRBJ1-1; no clear D gene. Trimming stripped 4 bases from V and 1 base from J, with 7 bases between. In germline, CDR1 is SGHNT, CDR2 YENEEA. The CDR3 totals 13 residues. The CDR3 DNA reads as TGTGCCAGCAGCTCGGAGGCGAACACTGAAGCTTTCTTT. Protein sequence: CASSSEANTEAFF.

A word on this clone: A much more abundant neighbour one base away suggests this may be a read error. This chain connects TRBV29-1 to TRBJ2-3, with 12 bases fitting TRBD2. The V segment lost 7 bases and the J segment 0 bases; nucleotides outside the gene matches: 2. Per the germline V gene, CDR1 is SQVTM and CDR2 is ANQGSEA. This CDR3 comprises 14 residues. The CDR3 protein is CSATSGGSTDTQYF. In DNA form, the CDR3 reads TGCAGCGCAACTAGCGGGGGGAGCACAGATACGCAGTATTTT.

The CDR3 DNA sequence: TGTGCCAGCAGCTCTAGCGGGAGAAACACCGGGGAGCTGTTTTTT. It yields the protein CASSSSGRNTGELFF. The gene calls are TRBV27 and TRBJ2-2, with 10 bases aligning to TRBD2. Germline lookup yields CDR1 MNHEY and CDR2 SMNVEV (reference sequence). After removal of 6 bases from V and 2 bases from J, the junction contained 3 bases not matched to a gene. The CDR3 is made up of 15 amino acids.

The chain recombines TRBV11-2 with TRBJ1-1, with unresolved D. Trimming took 2 bases from V and 8 from J, leaving 12 bases between them. Germline V gene sequence: CDR1 SGHAT, CDR2 FQNNGV. This CDR3 is 13 amino acids long. The DNA for the CDR3 is TGTGCCAGCAGCTTATTCCAGTATAAAGAAGCTTTCTTT. Translating gives CASSLFQYKEAFF.

J is TRBJ2-7 and V is TRBV6-5, with D possibly being TRBD1 (6 bases). Trimming cost V 8 bases and J 2 bases, with 10 bases left between them. From germline, CDR1 is MNHEY and CDR2 SVGAGI. The CDR3 is 12 residues long. CDR3 DNA: TGTGCCAGCCGGACAGTGGCCTACGAGCAGTACTTC. Protein product: CASRTVAYEQYF.

The V and J genes are TRBV7-9 and TRBJ2-7; possibly TRBD1 for D (5 bases). CDR3 length equals 13 residues. The V gene lost 1 base and the J gene lost 12 bases, with 16 bases spanning the gap. Germline V gene lookup returns CDR1 SEHNR and CDR2 FQNEAQ (reference sequence). CDR3 bases: TGTGCCAGCAGCTTAGGGACGACAGTGATCTGGTACTTC. It is translated as CASSLGTTVIWYF.

This chain links TRBV4-2 with TRBJ1-3, with 7 bases lining up with TRBD1. Per the germline V gene, CDR1 is LGHNA and CDR2 is YNFKEQ. J was trimmed by 5 bases and V by 0 bases; bases with no gene match: 7. The CDR3 loop spans 16 amino acids. CDR3 in DNA: TGTGCCAGCAGCCAAGATTGGGAAGGGGGCAGAAACACCATATATTTT. Residues: CASSQDWEGGRNTIYF.

In this sample, this clone turned up once. This sequence joins TRBV3-1 (or the pseudogene TRBV3-2) and TRBJ2-3, with 13 bases fitting TRBD2. CDR1 and CDR2 from the germline V gene are LGHDT and YNNKEL (reference sequence). CDR3 length: 16 amino acids. J gave up 3 bases and V 6 bases, and 6 bases lay outside the gene matches. CDR3 coding DNA: TGTGCCAGCAGTCACACTAGCGGGAGGGTGACAGATACGCAGTATTTT. This translates into CASSHTSGRVTDTQYF.